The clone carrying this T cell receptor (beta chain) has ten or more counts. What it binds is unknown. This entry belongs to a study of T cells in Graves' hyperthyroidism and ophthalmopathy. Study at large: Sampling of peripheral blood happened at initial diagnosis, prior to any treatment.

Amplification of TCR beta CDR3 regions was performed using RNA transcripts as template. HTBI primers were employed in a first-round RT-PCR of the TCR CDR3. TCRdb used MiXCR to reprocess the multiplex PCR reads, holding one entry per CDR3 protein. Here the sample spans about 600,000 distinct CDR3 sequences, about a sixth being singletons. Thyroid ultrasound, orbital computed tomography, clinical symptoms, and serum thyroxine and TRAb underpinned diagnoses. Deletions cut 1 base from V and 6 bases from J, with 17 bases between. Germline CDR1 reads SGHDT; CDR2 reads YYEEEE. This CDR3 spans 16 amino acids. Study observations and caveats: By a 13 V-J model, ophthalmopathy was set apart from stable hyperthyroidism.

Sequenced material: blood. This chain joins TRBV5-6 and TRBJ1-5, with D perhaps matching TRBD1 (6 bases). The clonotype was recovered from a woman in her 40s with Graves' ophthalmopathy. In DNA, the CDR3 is TGTGCCAGCAGCTTGAAGGAGGGCAGGGGATCTCAGCCCCAGCATTTT. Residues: CASSLKEGRGSQPQHF.